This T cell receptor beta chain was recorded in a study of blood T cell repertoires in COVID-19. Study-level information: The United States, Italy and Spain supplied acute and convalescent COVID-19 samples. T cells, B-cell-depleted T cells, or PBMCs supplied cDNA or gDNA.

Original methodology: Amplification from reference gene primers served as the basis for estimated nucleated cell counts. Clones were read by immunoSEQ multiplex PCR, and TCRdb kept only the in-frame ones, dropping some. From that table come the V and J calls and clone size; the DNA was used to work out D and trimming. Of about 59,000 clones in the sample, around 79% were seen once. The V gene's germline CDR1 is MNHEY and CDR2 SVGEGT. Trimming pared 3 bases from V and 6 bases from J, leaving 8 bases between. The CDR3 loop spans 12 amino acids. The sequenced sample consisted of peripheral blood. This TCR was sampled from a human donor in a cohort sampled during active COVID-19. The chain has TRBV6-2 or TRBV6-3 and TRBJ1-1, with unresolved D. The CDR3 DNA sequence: TGTGCCAGCAGTTATTTCGGGGCTGAAGCTTTCTTT. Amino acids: CASSYFGAEAFF.